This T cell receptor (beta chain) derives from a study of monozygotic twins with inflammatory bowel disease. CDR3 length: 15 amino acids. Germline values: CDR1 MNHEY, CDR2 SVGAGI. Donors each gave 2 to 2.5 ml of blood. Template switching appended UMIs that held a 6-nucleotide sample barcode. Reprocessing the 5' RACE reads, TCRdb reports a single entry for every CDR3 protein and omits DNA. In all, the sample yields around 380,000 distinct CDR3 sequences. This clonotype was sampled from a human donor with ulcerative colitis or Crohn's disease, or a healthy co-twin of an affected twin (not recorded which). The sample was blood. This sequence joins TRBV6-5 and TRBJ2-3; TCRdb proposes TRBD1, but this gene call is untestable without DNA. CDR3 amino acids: CASSYNRGHTDTQYF.